This entry describes one T cell receptor (beta chain). This entry comes from a study of control samples from healthy donors and cancer patients. V lost 3 bases, J lost 3 bases, and 4 bases stayed unmatched. This CDR3 region has 15 residues. Germline-derived CDR1 and CDR2 are SGDLS and YYNGEE. Clones were read by immunoSEQ multiplex PCR, and TCRdb kept only the in-frame ones, dropping some. The table has 20,000 to 25,000 clones, approximately 85% seen once; the top ten hold 38%. Sequencing input: PBMCs. The TCR comes from a man in his sixties with head and neck cancer. The chain is built from TRBV9 and TRBJ1-5, with 9 bases that match TRBD1. The CDR3, as DNA: TGTGCCAGCAGCGCGGACAGGGGCCACAATCAGCCCCAGCATTTT. As protein: CASSADRGHNQPQHF.